Below are 25 T cell receptor beta chains sequenced from a single sample in a study of OX40 agonist ivuxolimab in advanced cancers. Only in-frame clones appear in the TCRdb table, and some are missing; sequencing was by immunoSEQ multiplex PCR. The repertoire holds about 19,000 clones, with approximately 71% as singletons. This specimen was CD4+ or CD8+ T cells sorted from blood, taken in a trial of the OX40 agonist ivuxolimab. Receptors were obtained from an adult with an advanced solid tumor such as melanoma, head and neck, liver or kidney cancer.

The rearrangement joins TRBV6-5 to TRBJ2-1; a weak D match, TRBD1 (5 bases). The V end lost 2 bases, the J end lost 10 bases, and 12 bases lay between the germline ends. CDR1 is MNHEY, CDR2 SVGAGI, per germline. CDR3 length equals 13 residues. The CDR3 DNA reads as TGTGCCAGCAGTTACCAGGGATTGGGGGAGCAGTTCTTC. Protein product: CASSYQGLGEQFF.

A remark on this clone: This likely came from a read error, as a far larger clone is one base away. The same CDR3 also results from other DNA sequences found in this sample. V usage is TRBV7-1 and J usage is TRBJ2-7, with D perhaps given as TRBD1 or TRBD2 (6 bases each). TRBV7-1 is placed among ORFs of uncertain function. The CDR3 is 17 residues long. Trimming removed 4 bases at V and 3 bases at J, with 22 bases between. The CDR3 DNA reads TGTGCCAGCAGCTTAGAAGGGGGGCAGGGCATTTTCTACGAGCAGTACTTC. Translation: CASSLEGGQGIFYEQYF.

The sample holds many counts of this clone. The J gene is TRBJ2-1, the V gene TRBV28; D may be TRBD2 (6 bases). This CDR3 spans 12 amino acids. V was pared by 5 bases and J by 10 bases, with 12 bases between. Germline CDR1 MDHEN, CDR2 SYDVKM. DNA of the CDR3: TGTGCCAGCAGTCCCCTCAGCGGGGAGCAGTTCTTC. Translated, it gives CASSPLSGEQFF.

This chain uses TRBV7-9 with TRBJ2-2; 7 bases match TRBD1. The V segment lost 4 bases and the J segment 1 base; nucleotides outside the gene matches: 9. The CDR3 spans 17 residues. Germline V CDR1 and CDR2: SEHNR, FQNEAQ (reference sequence). The DNA for the CDR3 is TGTGCCAGCAGCTACCGGCGAGGGACAGAGAACACCGGGGAGCTGTTTTTT. It translates to CASSYRRGTENTGELFF. The full variable domain, rest sourced from reference TRBV7-9 and TRBJ2-2, is DTGVSQNPRHKITKRGQNVTFRCDPISEHNRLYWYRQTLGQGPEFLTYFQNEAQLEKSRLLSDRFSAERPKGSFSTLEIQRTEQGDSAMYLCASSYRRGTENTGELFFGEGSRLTVL.

J is TRBJ1-2 and V is TRBV6-5; unclear D gene. Trimming took 4 bases from V and 0 from J, leaving 12 bases between them. Germline CDR1 and CDR2: MNHEY and SVGAGI. There are 15 residues in the CDR3. CDR3 sequence reads: CASSSPMKANYGYTF. As DNA, the CDR3 is TGTGCCAGCAGTTCACCCATGAAAGCTAACTATGGCTACACCTTC.

The chain carries TRBV19 and TRBJ2-1, with a tentative D call TRBD1 (6 bases). V lost 5 bases and J 0 bases, leaving 8 bases between the germline ends. Germline V gives CDR1 LNHDA, CDR2 SQIVND (reference sequence). The CDR3 length is 14 residues. CDR3 amino acids: CASSHRVSYNEQFF. The CDR3 nucleotides read TGTGCCAGTAGTCACAGGGTCTCCTACAATGAGCAGTTCTTC. The whole variable domain, remainder taken from reference TRBV19 and TRBJ2-1, is DGGITQSPKYLFRKEGQNVTLSCEQNLNHDAMYWYRQDPGQGLRLIYYSQIVNDFQKGDIAEGYSVSREKKESFPLTVTSAQKNPTAFYLCASSHRVSYNEQFFGPGTRLTVL.

The J gene is TRBJ1-1, the V gene TRBV28; possible D gene TRBD1, 6 bases. The germline V and J ends were trimmed by 5 bases and 0 bases, with 13 bases remaining between them. The V gene's germline CDR1 is MDHEN and CDR2 SYDVKM. The CDR3 totals 15 residues. CDR3 coding DNA: TGTGCCAGCAGTCCATGGACAGATCTGAACACTGAAGCTTTCTTT. Protein sequence: CASSPWTDLNTEAFF. Using reference TRBV28 and TRBJ1-1 for the parts outside the CDR3, the full variable domain is DVKVTQSSRYLVKRTGEKVFLECVQDMDHENMFWYRQDPGLGLRLIYFSYDVKMKEKGDIPEGYSVSREKKERFSLILESASTNQTSMYLCASSPWTDLNTEAFFGQGTRLTVV.

With regard to this clone: Germline and junction disagree at one end, which may indicate a read error. V is TRBV7-7 and J is TRBJ2-7; possible D gene TRBD2, 5 bases. The CDR3 is 14 amino acids. CDR1 and CDR2 (germline): SSHAT, FNYEAQ (reference sequence). For the CDR3, the DNA is TGTGCTAGCAGCTTAGGGCCAATGACTAACGAGCAGTACTTC. Amino acid sequence: CASSLGPMTNEQYF.

This clone is deemed medium-sized. CDR3 region: CASTLLWGGTQYF. In DNA form, the CDR3 reads TGTGCCAGCACCCTCCTATGGGGGGGGACCCAGTACTTC. The chain is built from TRBV28 and TRBJ2-5; 7 nucleotides match TRBD2. Germline CDR1 is MDHEN and CDR2 is SYDVKM. There are 13 residues in the CDR3. V lost 7 bases and J lost 7; bases outside the gene matches: 9. The full variable domain, completed using reference TRBV28 and TRBJ2-5, is DVKVTQSSRYLVKRTGEKVFLECVQDMDHENMFWYRQDPGLGLRLIYFSYDVKMKEKGDIPEGYSVSREKKERFSLILESASTNQTSMYLCASTLLWGGTQYFGPGTRLLVL.

The chain has TRBV6-5 and TRBJ2-7; D gene unclear. CDR3 length: 14 residues. The ends were cut back, 2 bases at V and 3 bases at J, with 11 bases in the middle. Germline CDR1 reads MNHEY; CDR2 reads SVGAGI. The CDR3: CASSYIAAGYEQYF. CDR3 bases: TGTGCCAGCAGTTACATCGCGGCAGGCTACGAGCAGTACTTC.

V and J are TRBV9 and TRBJ2-5; D possibly corresponds to TRBD1 (6 bases). The end of the DNA fits TRBJ2-7 better, so the J call may be wrong. This CDR3 is 14 amino acids long. The germline V gene has CDR1 SGDLS and CDR2 YYNGEE. The CDR3 protein is CASSVAPDSYEQYF. CDR3 bases: TGTGCCAGCAGCGTAGCTCCGGACAGCTACGAGCAGTACTTC.

The chain couples TRBV9 to TRBJ1-2; D not resolved. Trimming left V 4 bases short and J 8 bases short, with 18 bases between. The germline V gene encodes CDR1 SGDLS and CDR2 YYNGEE. The CDR3 loop spans 14 amino acids. CDR3 DNA sequence: TGTGCCAGCAGCTCCCCGGGGTTTCATGGGGGCTACACCTTC. The encoded protein is CASSSPGFHGGYTF.

This clone turned up a few times. This chain joins TRBV11-3 and TRBJ2-3; D is uncertain. CDR1 and CDR2 (germline): SGHNT, YENEEA. The CDR3 has 12 amino acids. V was shortened by 1 base and J by 12 bases, with 11 bases between the two germline ends. The CDR3 nucleotides read TGTGCCAGCAGCTTAGTTCGGTGTAGTCAGTATTTT. Its protein product is CASSLVRCSQYF.

The V call is TRBV7-2, the J call TRBJ2-7; 11 nucleotides line up with TRBD2. The germline gives CDR1 SGHTA, CDR2 FQGNSA. The CDR3 runs to 17 residues. The trim removed 6 bases at V and 7 bases at J, leaving 17 bases unmatched. CDR3 bases: TGTGCCAGCAGTTCAAGCGCGGTAGCGGGAGGGCCGTGGGAGCAGTACTTC. As protein: CASSSSAVAGGPWEQYF.

The CDR3 loop is CASSLLAGGTDTQYF. The DNA of the CDR3 is TGTGCCAGCAGCTTACTGGCGGGGGGCACAGATACGCAGTATTTT. The chain employs TRBV7-2 and TRBJ2-3; 7 positions agree with TRBD2. Trimming at V came to 2 bases and at J to 1 base, leaving 3 bases not matched to a gene. This CDR3 comprises 15 residues. Germline lookup yields CDR1 SGHTA and CDR2 FQGNSA.

The rearrangement uses TRBV7-6 and TRBJ1-2; D remains unclear. From germline, CDR1 is SGHVS and CDR2 FNYEAQ. The CDR3 is 15 amino acids. Trimming removed 1 base from V and 8 bases from J, with 17 bases in between. The DNA of the CDR3 is TGTGCCAGCAGCTTAGGCCCCTTGGCCCCCCGAGGCTACACCTTC. Translated: CASSLGPLAPRGYTF.

V gene TRBV9 combines with J gene TRBJ2-3; no definite D call. V gave up 0 bases and J gave up 0 bases, with 8 bases separating them. CDR1 is SGDLS and CDR2 is YYNGEE in the germline V gene. The CDR3 extends over 15 amino acids. The CDR3: CASSVASGSTDTQYF. The CDR3 nucleotides are TGTGCCAGCAGCGTAGCTAGTGGGAGCACAGATACGCAGTATTTT.

The genes are TRBV10-3 and TRBJ2-2; 9 positions match TRBD2. Germline lookup yields CDR1 ENHRY and CDR2 SYGVKD. V was clipped by 2 bases and J by 6 bases; unmatched bases: 16. The CDR3 length is 19 residues. The CDR3 reads CAISEEGSGRTLEAGELFF. The CDR3 bases are TGTGCCATCAGTGAGGAGGGTAGCGGGAGAACCTTGGAGGCCGGGGAGCTGTTTTTT.

This chain uses TRBV19 with TRBJ2-1; D is unclear. The CDR3 loop spans 17 amino acids. Germline V CDR1 and CDR2: LNHDA, SQIVND (reference sequence). Trimming pared 7 bases from V and 0 bases from J, leaving 19 bases between. The DNA for the CDR3 is TGTGCCAGTACCACTTCTCCCATCACAAGCTCCTACAATGAGCAGTTCTTC. Its translation: CASTTSPITSSYNEQFF.

This clone was counted between two and nine times. This chain connects TRBV19 to TRBJ2-7, with D uncertain. CDR1 LNHDA and CDR2 SQIVND come from the germline V gene (reference sequence). V was cut by 5 bases and J by 2 bases, with 16 bases left in between. CDR3 length: 15 residues. This CDR3 reads CASSPAAGLAYEQYF. CDR3 DNA sequence: TGTGCCAGTAGTCCGGCGGCCGGGCTGGCCTACGAGCAGTACTTC.

A few counts support this clone. V and J are TRBV19 and TRBJ1-2, with unresolved D. The germline gives CDR1 LNHDA, CDR2 SQIVND (reference sequence). This CDR3 region has 15 residues. V was trimmed by 0 bases and J by 1 base, leaving 9 bases between them. The CDR3 reads CASSIDGVNNYGYTF. The CDR3 DNA reads as TGTGCCAGTAGTATAGATGGAGTCAATAACTATGGCTACACCTTC.

In this sample, this clone turned up a few times. This chain links TRBV11-1 with TRBJ2-3; 11 nucleotides line up with TRBD2. V lost 3 bases to trimming and J lost 0 bases; unmatched junction nucleotides: 2. Germline assignment: CDR1 SGHAT and CDR2 FQDESV (reference sequence). This CDR3 contains 16 residues. In DNA, the CDR3 is TGTGCCAGCAGCTTTAGGACTAGCGGGAGCACAGATACGCAGTATTTT. Translated, it gives CASSFRTSGSTDTQYF.

This clone was detected once. In DNA, the CDR3 is TGTGCCAGCAGTTTTGCCCGGTACGAGCAGTACTTC. As protein: CASSFARYEQYF. The chain combines TRBV28 with TRBJ2-7; no clear D gene. Germline V gene lookup returns CDR1 MDHEN and CDR2 SYDVKM. V was pared by 3 bases and J by 4 bases, with 7 bases between. The CDR3 has 12 residues.

The V call is TRBV6-5, the J call TRBJ2-1, with D hard to call. The CDR3 contains 13 residues. Looked up from germline, CDR1 is MNHEY and CDR2 is SVGAGI. Trimming stripped 4 bases from V and 8 bases from J, with 12 bases between. The chain's CDR3 is CASSFLQWDEQFF. CDR3 DNA: TGTGCCAGCAGTTTTCTCCAGTGGGATGAGCAGTTCTTC.

This chain joins TRBV20-1 and TRBJ1-2; D may be TRBD1 (5 bases). CDR1 is DFQATT, CDR2 SNEGSKA, per germline (reference sequence). The CDR3 consists of 11 residues. The V end was cut by 6 bases, the J end by 4 bases, with 9 bases between. The CDR3 DNA reads TGCAGTGCGGTGGGGACCTATGGCTACACCTTC. Its translation is CSAVGTYGYTF.